This TCR beta chain was captured by sequencing in a study of Ad26.COV2.S vaccination and SARS-CoV-2 variants. Findings and limits, study-wide: Researchers cautioned that TCR breadth and depth analyses may have underestimated total T cell responses. Post-vaccination spike-specific CD8+ and CD4+ T cell responses reportedly had substantial breadth. The placebo group had lower spike-specific TCR breadth than the vaccine recipients did.

Regarding treatment: approximately 18 received Ad26.COV2.S at low or high dose, single or two shots; 5 received placebo; per-sample allocation not given. Each sample was drawn 63 days after the first injection (of vaccine or placebo). Germline V CDR1 and CDR2: MDHEN, SYDVKM. This CDR3 spans 16 amino acids. V lost 4 bases and J lost 2, with 16 bases in between. Sequenced by immunoSEQ multiplex PCR; TCRdb stores in-frame clones only, minus some. The data hold 350,000 to 500,000 clones, with 90% observed a single time. This clone was observed once. Its antigen is undetermined. Sample: peripheral blood, taken in a trial of Ad26.COV2.S vaccine versus placebo. This TCR came from a person between 18 and 65 years old who received the Ad26.COV2.S COVID-19 vaccine or a placebo. The chain couples TRBV28 to TRBJ2-3, with D maybe TRBD2 (5 bases). The CDR3 sequence is CASSSPGTRYTDTQYF. CDR3 coding DNA: TGTGCCAGCAGTTCACCAGGAACTAGGTACACAGATACGCAGTATTTT.